Presented here are 9 T cell receptor beta chains from one specimen sequenced in a study of blood T cell repertoires in COVID-19. TCRdb's table, derived via immunoSEQ multiplex PCR, lists solely in-frame clones and lacks some. In the table there are hundreds of thousands of clones, 75% to 90% of which are singletons. Sample: PBMCs or T cells enriched from blood (not recorded which). These receptors were collected from a man aged 25-45 years who had recovered from COVID-19.

The chain links TRBV7-2 to TRBJ2-2, with 9 positions matching TRBD2. CDR1 is SGHTA and CDR2 is FQGNSA in the germline V gene. Losses at the gene ends were 5 bases for V and 3 bases for J; bases not matched to a gene: 16. The CDR3 consists of 19 residues. The CDR3 coding sequence is TGTGCCAGCAGCCGGCGGGCGGGAGGGTCCCTCTATTACACCGGGGAGCTGTTTTTT. Protein sequence: CASSRRAGGSLYYTGELFF.

The chain has TRBV28 and TRBJ1-1; D is uncertain. The germline V and J ends were trimmed by 6 bases and 4 bases, with 6 bases remaining between them. Germline loops: CDR1 MDHEN, CDR2 SYDVKM. The CDR3 is 11 residues long. The CDR3 here is CASRFFTEAFF. CDR3 nucleotides: TGTGCCAGCAGGTTCTTCACTGAAGCTTTCTTT.

CDR3 loop: CASRSSGNTIYF. CDR3 bases: TGTGCCAGCAGGAGCTCTGGAAACACCATATATTTT. The V gene is TRBV27, the J gene TRBJ1-3; D unresolved. V was shortened by 6 bases and J by 0 bases, with 3 bases between the two germline ends. Germline CDR1 MNHEY, CDR2 SMNVEV (reference sequence). There are 12 residues in the CDR3.

V usage is TRBV6-5 and J usage is TRBJ1-5, with TRBD1 matching 7 bases. V shed 3 bases, J shed 4 bases, and the junction held 6 bases outside the gene matches. Per the germline V gene, CDR1 is MNHEY and CDR2 is SVGAGI. The CDR3 has 15 amino acids. DNA of the CDR3: TGTGCCAGCAGTTATATGTCAGGGGGTAATCAGCCCCAGCATTTT. Translated, it gives CASSYMSGGNQPQHF.

This clone has a handful of counts. This chain uses TRBV10-3 with TRBJ2-5, with a tentative D call TRBD2 (5 bases). Germline V gives CDR1 ENHRY, CDR2 SYGVKD. CDR3 length equals 15 residues. V lost 2 bases and J 1 base, leaving 11 bases between the germline ends. The CDR3, as DNA: TGTGCCATCAGTGAGAGGAGGCTAGCCCAAGAGACCCAGTACTTC. It specifies CAISERRLAQETQYF.

The V call is TRBV12-3 or TRBV12-4, the J call TRBJ1-1, with TRBD1 identical over 8 bases. V lost 6 bases, J lost 8 bases, and 5 bases stayed unmatched. The CDR3 is made up of 12 amino acids. CDR3 in amino acids: CASRVRGPEAFF. The CDR3 bases are TGTGCCAGCAGAGTCAGGGGGCCCGAAGCTTTCTTT.

The gene calls are TRBV5-1 and TRBJ2-4, with a tentative D call TRBD2 (5 bases). This CDR3 contains 15 residues. The germline V gene encodes CDR1 SGHRS and CDR2 YFSETQ. The germline V and J ends were trimmed by 4 bases and 8 bases, with 19 bases remaining between them. The CDR3 is CASSPRAGSSDIQYF. The CDR3 nucleotides are TGCGCCAGCAGCCCGAGGGCAGGTTCATCGGACATTCAGTACTTC.

CDR3 DNA sequence: TGTGCCAGCAGCTTGCGGGGGAACCAACAGCAGTTCTTC. It encodes CASSLRGNQQQFF. The chain links TRBV5-6 to TRBJ2-1; a weak D match, TRBD2 (6 bases). Trimming left V 1 base short and J 11 bases short, with 13 bases between. The CDR3 extends over 13 amino acids. Germline loops: CDR1 SGHDT, CDR2 YYEEEE.

The rearrangement uses TRBV7-9 and TRBJ1-2, with D maybe TRBD1 (5 bases). CDR1 and CDR2 (germline): SEHNR, FQNEAQ (reference sequence). V lost 3 bases and J lost 6, with 11 bases in between. The CDR3 is 13 residues long. This CDR3 reads CASSLMGRNGYTF. CDR3 nucleotide sequence: TGTGCCAGCAGCTTGATGGGGCGTAATGGCTACACCTTC.